The 7 T cell receptor beta chains in this list originate from one sample, sequenced in a study of T cell repertoires in cytomegalovirus infection. Their cognate antigens are unknown. From the reads, TCRdb called clonotypes with MiXCR, one entry per CDR3 protein. The sample holds approximately 70,000 distinct CDR3 sequences, 22% seen once. Sequenced material: PBMCs, sequenced either directly or after in vitro stimulation (not recorded which). The source of these receptors is a human donor in good health (CMV status not recorded). Some clones in this sample may be carry-over from other donors' samples.

The chain has TRBV27 and TRBJ2-4, with 13 bases lining up with TRBD2. The CDR3 runs to 17 residues. V lost 5 bases and J lost 0; bases outside the gene matches: 4. Per germline, CDR1 MNHEY and CDR2 SMNVEV (reference sequence). The CDR3 DNA is TGTGCCAGCAGTCCCCGGACTAGCGGGAGAGCCAAAAACATTCAGTACTTC. Amino acids: CASSPRTSGRAKNIQYF.

This clonotype was counted only a few times. The gene calls are TRBV6-1 and TRBJ2-4; 10 bases match TRBD1. The CDR3 runs to 16 residues. J lost 0 bases, V lost 6 bases, and 5 bases had no gene match. In germline, CDR1 is MNHNS, CDR2 SASEGT. The CDR3 region is CASRGTGVLAKNIQYF. The DNA for the CDR3 is TGTGCCAGCAGGGGGACAGGGGTACTAGCCAAAAACATTCAGTACTTC.

Many counts were recorded for this clonotype. The rearrangement joins TRBV7-2 to TRBJ2-7; 7 bases are a match to TRBD1. Germline V gene sequence: CDR1 SGHTA, CDR2 FQGNSA. The CDR3 is made up of 13 amino acids. The V and J ends lost 5 bases and 9 bases, in that order; junction bases with no gene match: 10. The CDR3 sequence is CASSTRQGAVQYF. The CDR3 nucleotides read TGTGCCAGCAGCACCAGACAGGGAGCAGTGCAGTACTTC.

This clonotype occurred a few times. CDR3 in DNA: TGTGCCAGCAGTTTGATCTTGGGGCTAACTACCTCTGGGGCCAACGTCCTGACTTTC. Translation gives CASSLILGLTTSGANVLTF. The V gene is TRBV12-3 or TRBV12-4, the J gene TRBJ2-6; D is possibly TRBD1 (5 bases). This CDR3 region has 19 residues. The V and J ends lost 3 bases and 0 bases respectively, with 18 bases between them.

The chain combines TRBV2 with TRBJ2-2, with unresolved D. V was clipped by 2 bases and J by 11 bases, with 12 bases between them. This CDR3 has 13 amino acids. The germline gives CDR1 SNHLY, CDR2 FYNNEI. The CDR3 is CASSEPSVVELFF. CDR3 sequence (DNA): TGTGCCAGCAGTGAACCCTCGGTCGTCGAGCTGTTTTTT.

The chain carries TRBV24-1 and TRBJ1-2; D is unresolved. V lost 4 bases, J lost 4 bases, and 12 bases lay in between. CDR1 KGHDR and CDR2 SFDVKD come from the germline V gene. CDR3 length: 14 amino acids. The CDR3 DNA is TGTGCCACCAGTGACCCTCTCGGGAGCTATGGCTACACCTTC. This encodes CATSDPLGSYGYTF.

This clonotype came up a few times. The chain couples TRBV12-3 or TRBV12-4 to TRBJ1-1; no reliable D call. The V end was cut by 4 bases, the J end by 7 bases, with 19 bases between. This CDR3 has 15 residues. CDR3 sequence (DNA): TGTGCCAGCAGTTCTCGGACTTACGGGGAGCTTGAAGCTTTCTTT. Translating gives CASSSRTYGELEAFF.